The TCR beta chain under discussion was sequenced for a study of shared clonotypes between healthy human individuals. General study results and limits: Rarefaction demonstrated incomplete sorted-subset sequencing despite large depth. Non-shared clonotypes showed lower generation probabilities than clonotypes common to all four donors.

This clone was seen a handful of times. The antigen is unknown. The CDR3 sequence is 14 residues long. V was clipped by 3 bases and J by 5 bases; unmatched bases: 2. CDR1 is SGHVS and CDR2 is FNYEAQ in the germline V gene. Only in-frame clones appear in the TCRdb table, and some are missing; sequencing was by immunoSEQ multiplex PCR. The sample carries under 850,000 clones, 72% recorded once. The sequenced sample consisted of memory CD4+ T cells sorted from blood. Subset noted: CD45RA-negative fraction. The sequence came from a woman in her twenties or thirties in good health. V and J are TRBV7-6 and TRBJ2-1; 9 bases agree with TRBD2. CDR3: CASSLSGRHNEQFF. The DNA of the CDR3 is TGTGCCAGCAGCTTGAGCGGGAGGCACAATGAGCAGTTCTTC.